This T cell receptor beta chain was documented in a study of CD4+ T cells in melanoma. Study conclusions and caveats: Reportedly, melanoma neoantigen-specific CD4+ T cells showed varied differentiation states. A reported correlation linked neoantigen-specific CD4+ T cells to CD8+, macrophage and B cell function.

Method: immunoSEQ multiplex PCR; TCRdb's copy keeps in-frame clones and lacks some. The sample lists around 130,000 clones, about 90% occurring once. This CDR3 comprises 15 residues. Trimming removed 3 bases from V and 5 bases from J; junction bases left unmatched: 8. Germline V lookup: CDR1 SGHNT, CDR2 YYREEE (reference sequence). On this clone: Its antigen is unknown.

The sequence derives from a human donor with melanoma. The chain joins TRBV5-4 to TRBJ2-1; the match to TRBD1 covers 7 bases. CDR3 residues: CASSWGDRVDNEQFF. DNA of the CDR3: TGTGCCAGCAGCTGGGGAGACAGGGTAGACAATGAGCAGTTCTTC.